A single sample is the source of the 9 T cell receptor beta chains below, sequenced in a study of blood T cell repertoires in COVID-19. The protocol was immunoSEQ multiplex PCR, while the TCRdb copy is restricted to in-frame clones and leaves out a portion. This table has fewer than 200,000 clones, about 80% appearing once. Sequenced: peripheral blood. These receptors all come from a woman aged 40-49 years with COVID-19, enrolled during active disease.

The chain recombines TRBV2 with TRBJ1-6; the match to TRBD1 covers 9 bases. V gave up 6 bases and J gave up 6 bases; unmatched junction bases: 6. Germline values: CDR1 SNHLY, CDR2 FYNNEI. The CDR3 loop spans 15 amino acids. DNA for the CDR3: TGTGCCAGCAGATTACAGGGGGCGCGTAATTCACCCCTCCACTTT. It codes for CASRLQGARNSPLHF.

The chain employs TRBV19 and TRBJ1-1, with D maybe TRBD1 (6 bases). The V end lost 0 bases, the J end lost 5 bases, and 16 bases lay between the germline ends. Germline V gives CDR1 LNHDA, CDR2 SQIVND (reference sequence). This CDR3 is 16 amino acids long. The CDR3: CASSIDLTGFGTEAFF. For the CDR3, the DNA is TGTGCCAGTAGTATAGATCTTACAGGGTTTGGGACTGAAGCTTTCTTT.

The chain is built from TRBV4-1 and TRBJ2-3, with 7 bases fitting TRBD1. The CDR3 spans 18 residues. The J segment lost 0 bases and the V segment lost 5 bases, leaving 14 bases of the junction unmatched. Per the germline V gene, CDR1 is MGHRA and CDR2 is YSYEKL. The CDR3 spells CASSKRDSWVSSTDTQYF. CDR3 coding DNA: TGCGCCAGCAGCAAGAGGGACAGTTGGGTTTCGAGCACAGATACGCAGTATTTT.

The J gene is TRBJ2-7, the V gene TRBV5-1; D is possibly TRBD1 (6 bases). This CDR3 is built from 15 residues. V was clipped by 1 base and J by 2 bases, with 13 bases between them. Germline CDR1 SGHRS, CDR2 YFSETQ. CDR3 region: CASSLSGAEAYEQYF. CDR3 DNA: TGCGCCAGCAGCTTGTCAGGGGCTGAGGCCTACGAGCAGTACTTC.

V gene TRBV28 combines with J gene TRBJ2-7; 8 nucleotides agree with TRBD1. The V gene's germline CDR1 is MDHEN and CDR2 SYDVKM. V dropped 2 bases and J dropped 4; count of bases not matched to a gene: 16. CDR3 length: 18 residues. Written as DNA, the CDR3 is TGTGCCAGCAGTTTAAAGCGGCTGAACACAGGGGGGAAATACGAGCAGTACTTC. Encoded protein: CASSLKRLNTGGKYEQYF. Full variable domain (rest looked up from reference TRBV28 and TRBJ2-7): DVKVTQSSRYLVKRTGEKVFLECVQDMDHENMFWYRQDPGLGLRLIYFSYDVKMKEKGDIPEGYSVSREKKERFSLILESASTNQTSMYLCASSLKRLNTGGKYEQYFGPGTRLTVT.

This clone is a singleton in its sample. V gene TRBV18 combines with J gene TRBJ1-5, with TRBD1 as a possible D gene (5 bases). CDR1 KGHSH and CDR2 LQKENI come from the germline V gene. V was cut by 4 bases and J by 6 bases, with 19 bases left in between. The CDR3 spans 16 residues. CDR3 nucleotides: TGTGCCAGCTCACGGTCGGGGGGGGTAGACTCTCAGCCCCAGCATTTT. This codes for CASSRSGGVDSQPQHF.

The chain links TRBV18 to TRBJ1-6; 7 nucleotides match TRBD1. Per the germline V gene, CDR1 is KGHSH and CDR2 is LQKENI. The V and J ends lost 6 bases and 10 bases, in that order; junction bases with no gene match: 12. This CDR3 has 15 amino acids. CDR3 residues: CASSQGVSTGSPLHF. DNA of the CDR3: TGTGCCAGCTCGCAGGGGGTATCGACGGGGTCACCCCTCCACTTT.

CDR3 amino acids: CSVGRRRGPGNYGYTF. The CDR3 DNA reads TGCAGCGTTGGCCGAAGAAGAGGCCCCGGGAACTATGGCTACACCTTC. The gene calls are TRBV29-1 and TRBJ1-2; D is ambiguous. Germline CDR1 and CDR2: SQVTM and ANQGSEA. The V end was cut by 4 bases, the J end by 2 bases, with 20 bases between. The CDR3 length is 16 residues.

This sequence joins TRBV13 and TRBJ1-5, with D perhaps TRBD1 (6 bases). There are 16 residues in the CDR3. Germline V lookup: CDR1 PRHDT, CDR2 FYEKMQ (reference sequence). The V end was cut by 5 bases, the J end by 1 base, with 15 bases between. The CDR3 sequence is CASSKRGFRSNQPQHF. As DNA, the CDR3 is TGTGCCAGCAGCAAGAGGGGGTTTAGGAGCAATCAGCCCCAGCATTTT.